One TCR beta chain is described in this entry. Its antigen has not been determined. The input lacks base qualities; no much larger clone sits a single base away. This sample was included in a study of OX40 agonist ivuxolimab in advanced cancers. Regarding the study in general: Ivuxolimab was an agonistic, fully human IgG2 monoclonal antibody directed against OX40 (CD134), a costimulatory receptor. In the dose-escalation cohort, 70% to 85% of patients were male, and the mean age was 60 years with a range of about 20 to 80. Patients were allowed to have had prior anti-PD-1, anti-PD-L1 or anti-CTLA-4 therapy, and approximately 39% of the dose-escalation patients had been treated with checkpoint inhibitors. Three dose-escalation patients achieved partial responses, one with hepatocellular carcinoma and two with cutaneous melanoma. Of the approximately 50 dose-escalation patients, hepatocellular carcinoma was present in about 19, melanoma in around 15, renal cell carcinoma in 9 and head and neck cancer in 9. The purpose of peripheral TCRbeta sequencing was to test whether ivuxolimab changed TCR sequence diversity and led to clonal T-cell expansion. Intravenous ivuxolimab was administered to patients every 2 weeks at six dose levels: 0.01, 0.1, 0.3, 1.5, 3 and 10 mg/kg. The monotherapy dose-escalation portion (N ≈ 52 patients) of the phase I ivuxolimab trial is reported in the paper.

Sequences SEHNR (CDR1) and FQNEAQ (CDR2) are obtained from the germline V gene (reference sequence). V is shortened by 5 bases, J by 8 bases, and the region joining them spans 12 bases. CDR3 length: 13 amino acids, cysteine to phenylalanine. Only the CDR3 part of the read is kept: 39 bases, read in frame from the first base. Patients with a history of autoimmune disease or receiving systemic immunosuppression were excluded from the trial. Peripheral blood for TCR sequencing was collected from all dose cohorts at baseline, on cycle 4 day 1, and on cycle 7 day 1. Samples were obtained from an open-label, multicenter, first-in-human phase I dose-escalation trial of ivuxolimab. Adults with locally advanced or metastatic head and neck squamous cell, hepatocellular, melanoma or renal cell carcinoma were enrolled in the trial. Before TCR sequencing, CD4+ T cells and CD8+ T cells from peripheral blood were sorted into separate populations.

What the research found in general, with its limitations: At doses from 0.1 to 3.0 mg/kg, clonal expansion was seen in both CD4+ and CD8+ blood T cells between baseline and week 6. The antigen specificity of the peripheral T cells that underwent clonal expansion was not determined. Low levels of normalized T-cell clonal expansion were also seen in some patients who did not respond. In partial responders in the 0.1-3.0 mg/kg groups, normalized peripheral clonal expansion was found to be among the lowest, especially among CD8+ T cells. After ivuxolimab, CD8+ T cells had more expanded clones than CD4+ T cells on average.

For sequencing of the TCRbeta CDR3 region, genomic DNA was extracted from the sorted cells. The immunoSEQ Assay was used for sequencing of TCRbeta CDR3 regions. This immuneACCESS table, as held by TCRdb, lists in-frame sequences with V and J called but not all clones. Of the missing ones, under half trace to an unresolved V gene in checked studies; the others have no known cause. In all, the sample holds approximately 80,000 clones, and 80% to 95% of those were seen once. The ten largest make up 0.33% of the sample. Recombination joined TRBV7-9 with TRBJ1-4, with the D gene uncertain. This TCR came from an adult with an advanced solid tumor such as melanoma, head and neck, liver or kidney cancer. Here the sequenced sample was CD4+ or CD8+ T cells sorted from blood, taken in a trial of the OX40 agonist ivuxolimab. CDR3 region: CASSLTSAEKLFF. The bases read TGTGCCAGCAGCCTGACCTCAGCAGAAAAACTGTTTTTT.